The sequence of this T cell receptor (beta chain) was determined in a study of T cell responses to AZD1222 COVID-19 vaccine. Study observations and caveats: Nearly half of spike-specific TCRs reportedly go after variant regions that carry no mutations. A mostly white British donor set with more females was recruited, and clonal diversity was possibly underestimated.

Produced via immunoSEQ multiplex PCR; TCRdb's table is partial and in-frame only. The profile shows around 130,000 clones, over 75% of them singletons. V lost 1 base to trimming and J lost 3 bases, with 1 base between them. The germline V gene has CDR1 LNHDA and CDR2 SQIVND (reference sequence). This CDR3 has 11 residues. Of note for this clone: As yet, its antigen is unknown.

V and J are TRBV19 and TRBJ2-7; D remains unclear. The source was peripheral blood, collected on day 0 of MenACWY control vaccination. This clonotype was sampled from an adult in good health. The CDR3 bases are TGTGCCAGTAGTATAGGCTACGAGCAGTACTTC. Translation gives CASSIGYEQYF.